This T cell receptor beta chain was found in a study of T-cell reconstitution after alpha-beta-depleted transplantation in children. Trimming removed 3 bases from V and 6 bases from J; junction bases left unmatched: 26. Germline V gene data show CDR1 as DFQATT and CDR2 as SNEGSKA (reference sequence). CDR3 length: 21 amino acids. This clonotype was observed at least ten times. A library of TCRbeta sequences, prepared with unique molecular identifiers, was generated. TCRdb ran MiXCR on the PCR reads and lists one entry per CDR3 protein. The table has approximately 500,000 distinct CDR3 sequences, about 10% seen once.

The V gene is TRBV20-1, the J gene TRBJ2-2, with 9 bases identical to TRBD2. The source of this sequence is a child between 2 and 9 years old with inherited bone marrow failure, due to receive a stem cell transplant. The material was PBMCs, obtained before TCRalphabeta/CD19-depleted stem cell transplant. The CDR3 loop is CSASSVRGGISGRTSPGELFF. CDR3 DNA sequence: TGCAGTGCTAGTTCTGTAAGGGGGGGGATTAGCGGGAGAACATCCCCCGGGGAGCTGTTTTTT.